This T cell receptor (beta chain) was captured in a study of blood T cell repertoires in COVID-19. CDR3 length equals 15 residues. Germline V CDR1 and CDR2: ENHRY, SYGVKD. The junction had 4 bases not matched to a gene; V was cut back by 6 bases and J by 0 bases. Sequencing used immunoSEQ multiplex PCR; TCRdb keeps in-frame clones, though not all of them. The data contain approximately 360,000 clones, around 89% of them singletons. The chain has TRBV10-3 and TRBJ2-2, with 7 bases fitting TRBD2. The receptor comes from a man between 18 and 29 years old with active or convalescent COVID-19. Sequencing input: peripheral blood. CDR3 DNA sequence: TGTGCCATCAGGAGGGAGGGTCCGAACACCGGGGAGCTGTTTTTT. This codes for CAIRREGPNTGELFF.